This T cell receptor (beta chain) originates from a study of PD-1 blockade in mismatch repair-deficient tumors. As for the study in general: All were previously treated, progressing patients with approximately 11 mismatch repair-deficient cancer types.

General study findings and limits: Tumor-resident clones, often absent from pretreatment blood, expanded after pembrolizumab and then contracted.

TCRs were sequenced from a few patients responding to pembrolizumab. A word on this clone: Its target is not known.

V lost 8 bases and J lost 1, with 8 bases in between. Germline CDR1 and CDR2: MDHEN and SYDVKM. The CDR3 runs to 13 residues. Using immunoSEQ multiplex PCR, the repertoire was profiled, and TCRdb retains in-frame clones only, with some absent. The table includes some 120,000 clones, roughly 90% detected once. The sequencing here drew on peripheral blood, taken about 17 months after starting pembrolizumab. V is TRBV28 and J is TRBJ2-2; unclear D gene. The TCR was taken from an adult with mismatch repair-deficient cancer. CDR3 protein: CASGPVNTGELFF. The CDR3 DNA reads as TGTGCCAGCGGGCCGGTGAACACCGGGGAGCTGTTTTTT.